Shown below are 31 T cell receptor beta chains from a single sample sequenced in a study of blood T cell repertoires in COVID-19. Here immunoSEQ multiplex PCR was the method, and the copy in TCRdb shows in-frame clones only, minus some. This table has about 170,000 clones, roughly 80% appearing once. The specimen was peripheral blood. The source is a woman of 80 years or more with COVID-19, enrolled during active disease.

The chain carries TRBV18 and TRBJ1-6, with 8 bases that match TRBD1. This CDR3 region has 16 residues. Germline V lookup: CDR1 KGHSH, CDR2 LQKENI. Trimming took 5 bases from V and 5 from J; bases not matched to a gene: 8. CDR3 sequence (DNA): TGTGCCAGCTCAAACCAGGGGGCGCCCAATAATTCACCCCTCCACTTT. Its protein is CASSNQGAPNNSPLHF.

The chain carries TRBV18 and TRBJ1-2, with a possible D match to TRBD1 (5 bases). CDR1 and CDR2 from the germline V gene are KGHSH and LQKENI. CDR3 length: 14 amino acids. Trimming left V 3 bases short and J 6 bases short, with 14 bases between. This CDR3 is CASSPEGGDNGYTF. The CDR3 region has the DNA TGTGCCAGCTCACCCGAGGGAGGGGATAATGGCTACACCTTC.

The V and J genes are TRBV5-1 and TRBJ2-3; the match to TRBD2 covers 11 bases. The ends lost 0 bases at V and 3 bases at J; junction bases unmatched: 12. CDR3 length: 19 residues. Germline V gene data show CDR1 as SGHRS and CDR2 as YFSETQ. The CDR3: CASSLAGSSGGPGTDTQYF. Here the CDR3 DNA reads TGCGCCAGCAGCTTGGCCGGATCTAGCGGGGGGCCGGGGACAGATACGCAGTATTTT.

J is TRBJ2-1 and V is TRBV5-1; possibly TRBD2 for D (5 bases). The CDR3 runs 15 residues. V was clipped by 1 base and J by 6 bases, with 14 bases between them. CDR1 and CDR2 from the germline V gene are SGHRS and YFSETQ. Written as DNA, the CDR3 is TGCGCCAGCAGCTTGCGACTCTCTGGAGGCAATGAGCAGTTCTTC. This codes for CASSLRLSGGNEQFF.

V usage is TRBV5-1 and J usage is TRBJ2-1; 9 nucleotides agree with TRBD2. V shed 0 bases and J 0 bases; nucleotides not matched to a gene: 1. The length of the CDR3 is 16 residues. From germline, CDR1 is SGHRS and CDR2 YFSETQ. The CDR3 nucleotides read TGCGCCAGCAGCTTGGTAGCGGGGGCCTCCTACAATGAGCAGTTCTTC. This translates into CASSLVAGASYNEQFF.

This rearrangement joins TRBV5-1 to TRBJ2-1; 7 bases match TRBD2. The trim removed 8 bases at V and 0 bases at J, leaving 8 bases unmatched. Germline lookup yields CDR1 SGHRS and CDR2 YFSETQ. The CDR3 runs to 15 residues. The CDR3, as DNA: TGCGCCAGTTCAAGCGGGGATTACTCCTACAATGAGCAGTTCTTC. Translating gives CASSSGDYSYNEQFF.

The chain recombines TRBV5-8 with TRBJ2-7, with 8 nucleotides matching TRBD1. V trimming: 4 bases; J trimming: 6 bases; junction bases outside the gene matches: 9. Per the germline V gene, CDR1 is SGHTS and CDR2 is YDEGEE. The CDR3 sequence is 14 residues long. The CDR3 DNA reads as TGTGCCAGCAGCGGACAGGGTGTCCGTCGCGAGCAGTACTTC. This sequence encodes CASSGQGVRREQYF.

This clone was observed once. This chain connects TRBV20-1 to TRBJ2-7; maybe TRBD1 (5 bases). V dropped 3 bases and J dropped 6 bases, with 9 bases sitting between them. This CDR3 has 11 residues. The germline V gene encodes CDR1 DFQATT and CDR2 SNEGSKA (reference sequence). CDR3 nucleotides: TGCAGTGCTAGTAGGGGAAGCGAGCAGTACTTC. It translates to CSASRGSEQYF.

This clone was detected only a few times. The genes are TRBV2 and TRBJ1-1; 7 bases map to TRBD1. V shed 6 bases and J 10 bases; nucleotides not matched to a gene: 17. Per the germline V gene, CDR1 is SNHLY and CDR2 is FYNNEI. The CDR3 has 15 residues. The CDR3 DNA reads as TGTGCCAGCAGACTAGGGACAGAGAGCGGTGGATTAGCTTTCTTT. It translates to CASRLGTESGGLAFF.

The chain couples TRBV11-2 to TRBJ1-4; maybe TRBD1 (6 bases). Looked up from germline, CDR1 is SGHAT and CDR2 is FQNNGV. Trimming took off 4 bases at V and 7 bases at J, with 22 bases between the two ends. The CDR3 runs to 17 residues. CDR3 loop: CASSSLQGSVFGEKLFF. For the CDR3, the DNA is TGTGCCAGCAGCTCTTTACAGGGTTCGGTATTCGGTGAAAAACTGTTTTTT.

This chain joins TRBV5-1 and TRBJ2-1; TRBD1 might be the D (6 bases). V was pared by 1 base and J by 6 bases, with 8 bases between. This CDR3 is 13 amino acids long. The V gene's germline CDR1 is SGHRS and CDR2 YFSETQ. CDR3: CASSLTGSNEQFF. The CDR3 bases are TGCGCCAGCAGCTTGACAGGGTCCAATGAGCAGTTCTTC.

This clone was counted once. V and J are TRBV2 and TRBJ2-3; 15 bases align to TRBD2. The junction had 8 bases not matched to a gene; V was cut back by 5 bases and J by 14 bases. The CDR3 sequence is 14 residues long. Germline CDR1 is SNHLY and CDR2 is FYNNEI. CDR3 sequence: CASSLRTSGGALYF. The CDR3 region has the DNA TGTGCCAGCAGTCTCCGGACTAGCGGGGGGGCTTTGTATTTT.

The rearrangement links TRBV5-1 to TRBJ1-1, with TRBD1 matching over 7 bases. The germline V gene has CDR1 SGHRS and CDR2 YFSETQ. Trimming cost V 4 bases and J 4 bases; bases outside gene matches: 10. This CDR3 has 15 amino acids. CDR3 sequence: CASSPDRPGGTEAFF. CDR3 in DNA: TGCGCCAGCAGCCCGGACAGGCCAGGGGGCACTGAAGCTTTCTTT.

This clone was recorded a few times. This chain links TRBV2 with TRBJ2-1; D is unclear. CDR1 and CDR2 from the germline V gene are SNHLY and FYNNEI. The V gene lost 7 bases and the J gene lost 5 bases, with 12 bases spanning the gap. This CDR3 comprises 13 residues. CDR3 coding DNA: TGTGCCAGCAAGAGGAATGAGGACAATGAGCAGTTCTTC. The encoded protein is CASKRNEDNEQFF.

The chain uses TRBV12-5 and TRBJ2-7, with 12 bases lining up with TRBD1. The V and J ends lost 6 bases and 7 bases, in that order; junction bases with no gene match: 10. The CDR3 spans 15 residues. Germline V CDR1 and CDR2: LGHNT, FRNRAP. CDR3 loop: CASGQRDRGRMEQYF. CDR3 sequence (DNA): TGTGCTAGTGGCCAGAGGGACAGGGGGCGAATGGAGCAGTACTTC. The full variable domain, in which reference TRBV12-5 and TRBJ2-7 provide the parts outside the CDR3, is DARVTQTPRHKVTEMGQEVTMRCQPILGHNTVFWYRQTMMQGLELLAYFRNRAPLDDSGMPKDRFSAEMPDATLATLKIQPSEPRDSAVYFCASGQRDRGRMEQYFGPGTRLTVT.

As concerns this clone: One junction end disagrees with the germline gene, perhaps due to a read error. V usage is TRBV6-2 or TRBV6-3 and J usage is TRBJ1-5, with TRBD1 as a possible D gene (5 bases). CDR1 MNHEY and CDR2 SVGEGT come from the germline V gene. The CDR3 has 13 residues. The CDR3 bases are TGTGCCAGCAGGTACACCGGGGGATCCAGTCAAGATTTT. Its protein product is CASRYTGGSSQDF.

The rearrangement links TRBV28 to TRBJ1-2; D is uncertain. This CDR3 is built from 15 residues. Trimming left V 7 bases short and J 8 bases short, with 23 bases between. Germline V gene data show CDR1 as MDHEN and CDR2 as SYDVKM. The CDR3 loop is CASTLDQPLTGGYTF. Written as DNA, the CDR3 is TGTGCCAGCACCCTAGACCAACCTCTGACGGGAGGCTACACCTTC.

The V gene is TRBV29-1, the J gene TRBJ1-1; D perhaps matches TRBD1 (5 bases). With 7 bases removed from V and 5 bases from J, the gap between germline ends came to 8 bases. This CDR3 is built from 10 residues. Germline lookup yields CDR1 SQVTM and CDR2 ANQGSEA. The CDR3 nucleotides read TGCAGCGGCGGGGGAACTGAAGCTTTCTTT. Its protein product is CSGGGTEAFF.

This chain links TRBV2 with TRBJ2-2, with 7 positions matching TRBD1. Trimming cost V 6 bases and J 6 bases; bases outside gene matches: 10. This CDR3 comprises 15 residues. Germline V lookup: CDR1 SNHLY, CDR2 FYNNEI. CDR3 DNA sequence: TGTGCCAGCAGAAAGGGGGACAGTGGGGCCGGGGAGCTGTTTTTT. It is translated as CASRKGDSGAGELFF. The full variable domain, completed using reference TRBV2 and TRBJ2-2, is EPEVTQTPSHQVTQMGQEVILRCVPISNHLYFYWYRQILGQKVEFLVSFYNNEISEKSEIFDDQFSVERPDGSNFTLKIRSTKLEDSAMYFCASRKGDSGAGELFFGEGSRLTVL.

The chain uses TRBV5-1 and TRBJ2-3; D is uncertain. This CDR3 is built from 14 residues. CDR1 SGHRS and CDR2 YFSETQ come from the germline V gene. V was pared by 6 bases and J by 4 bases, with 15 bases between. This CDR3 is CASNPVKTADTQYF. DNA of the CDR3: TGCGCCAGCAACCCGGTTAAAACAGCAGATACGCAGTATTTT. The entire variable domain, with the rest obtained from reference TRBV5-1 and TRBJ2-3, is as follows: KAGVTQTPRYLIKTRGQQVTLSCSPISGHRSVSWYQQTPGQGLQFLFEYFSETQRNKGNFPGRFSGRQFSNSRSEMNVSTLELGDSALYLCASNPVKTADTQYFGPGTRLTVL.

The rearrangement joins TRBV2 to TRBJ2-5, with 8 bases lining up with TRBD2. V lost 1 base to trimming and J lost 3 bases; unmatched junction nucleotides: 4. CDR1 is SNHLY and CDR2 is FYNNEI in the germline V gene. The CDR3 covers 15 residues. CDR3 DNA: TGTGCCAGCAGTGAAGGGGGGACTAGTAAAGAGACCCAGTACTTC. Protein: CASSEGGTSKETQYF.

The gene calls are TRBV2 and TRBJ2-3; D perhaps matches TRBD1 (6 bases). Trimming removed 6 bases at V and 7 bases at J, with 17 bases between. CDR1 is SNHLY, CDR2 FYNNEI, per germline. This CDR3 region has 14 residues. CDR3 bases: TGTGCCAGCAGGGACAGAGGCTTACTCTATACGCAGTATTTT. Translated, it gives CASRDRGLLYTQYF.

This rearrangement joins TRBV28 to TRBJ1-1; unclear D gene. The CDR3 has 13 amino acids. Trimming cost V 3 bases and J 8 bases, with 13 bases left between them. Germline V gene sequence: CDR1 MDHEN, CDR2 SYDVKM. The chain's CDR3 is CASSLSGRAEAFF. CDR3 DNA sequence: TGTGCCAGCAGTTTGAGCGGGAGGGCAGAAGCTTTCTTT.

The chain is built from TRBV27 and TRBJ2-7, with 11 bases lining up with TRBD1. The germline CDR1 and CDR2 sequences are MNHEY and SMNVEV (reference sequence). Germline trimming cut 8 bases from V and 5 bases from J; bases unmatched to any gene: 5. This CDR3 has 13 amino acids. In DNA form, the CDR3 reads TGTGCCAGCGCCCGGGACAGGGGGAACGAGCAGTACTTC. Translation: CASARDRGNEQYF.

Notes on this clone: Within the sample, other DNA sequences also encode this same CDR3. The genes are TRBV3-1 (or the pseudogene TRBV3-2) and TRBJ1-1; 9 bases align to TRBD1. V trimming: 3 bases; J trimming: 5 bases; junction bases outside the gene matches: 1. The CDR3 sequence is 13 residues long. Germline-derived CDR1 and CDR2 are LGHDT and YNNKEL (reference sequence). The DNA for the CDR3 is TGTGCCAGCAGCCAGGGACAGGGAACTGAAGCTTTCTTT. As protein: CASSQGQGTEAFF.

The chain couples TRBV28 to TRBJ1-1; D may be TRBD1 (6 bases). The CDR3 has 13 amino acids. CDR1 is MDHEN and CDR2 is SYDVKM in the germline V gene. Trimming stripped 8 bases from V and 9 bases from J, with 19 bases between. The CDR3 DNA reads as TGTGCCAGCGATCAACCGATAGGGGACAAAGCTTTCTTT. Its protein is CASDQPIGDKAFF.

This clone has just one count. The V call is TRBV5-1, the J call TRBJ2-1, with D maybe TRBD1 (6 bases). V lost 3 bases to trimming and J lost 4 bases, with 14 bases between them. The CDR3 loop spans 15 amino acids. Germline-derived CDR1 and CDR2 are SGHRS and YFSETQ. CDR3 DNA sequence: TGCGCCAGCAGCTGGGATAGGACAGAGTACAATGAGCAGTTCTTC. This encodes CASSWDRTEYNEQFF.

The table lists this clone with a few counts. V usage is TRBV6-5 and J usage is TRBJ1-5, with TRBD1 identical over 7 bases. The CDR3 length is 14 residues. Germline trimming cut 7 bases from V and 9 bases from J; bases unmatched to any gene: 12. The germline CDR1 and CDR2 sequences are MNHEY and SVGAGI. CDR3 DNA: TGTGCCAGCAAAACCCAGACAGGGTCGACGCCCCAGCATTTT. Translation gives CASKTQTGSTPQHF.

V and J are TRBV7-9 and TRBJ1-2, with 7 bases lining up with TRBD1. Germline CDR1 and CDR2: SEHNR and FQNEAQ (reference sequence). V gave up 5 bases and J gave up 5 bases; unmatched junction bases: 5. The CDR3 totals 13 residues. In nucleotides, the CDR3 is TGTGCCAGCAGCCCCGGGACAGATTATGGCTACACCTTC. Its translation: CASSPGTDYGYTF. Supplemented by reference TRBV7-9 and TRBJ1-2, the full variable domain reads DTGVSQNPRHKITKRGQNVTFRCDPISEHNRLYWYRQTLGQGPEFLTYFQNEAQLEKSRLLSDRFSAERPKGSFSTLEIQRTEQGDSAMYLCASSPGTDYGYTFGSGTRLTVV.

V is TRBV6-5 and J is TRBJ2-3, with a possible D match to TRBD2 (6 bases). The CDR3 is 15 residues long. CDR1 is MNHEY, CDR2 SVGAGI, per germline. The ends were cut back, 7 bases at V and 6 bases at J, with 20 bases in the middle. The chain's CDR3 is CASTDGGTVRDTQYF. DNA for the CDR3: TGTGCCAGCACCGATGGAGGGACGGTGCGCGATACGCAGTATTTT.

This sequence joins TRBV6-5 and TRBJ1-2; possibly TRBD1 for D (5 bases). Germline CDR1 and CDR2: MNHEY and SVGAGI. This CDR3 comprises 15 residues. Trimming took 6 bases from V and 6 from J, leaving 20 bases between them. In DNA, the CDR3 is TGTGCCAGCAGAAAACCACGGGAGGGGCGGGATGGCTACACCTTC. Residues: CASRKPREGRDGYTF.